What follows are 14 T cell receptor beta chains derived from one specimen sequenced in a study of tumor-infiltrating lymphocytes in primary liver carcinoma. Unsorted whole blood yielded blood RNA, and germline DNA was extracted as well. The researchers produced TCR beta cDNA from approximately 540 ng total RNA with a constant-region primer. Modified slightly, ARM-PCR produced TCR beta libraries over three nested multiplex PCR rounds. The first two PCR rounds used TRBV1-TRBV30 forward primers with a C-beta reverse primer, about 10 cycles each. MiXCR, applied by TCRdb to the multiplex PCR reads, yields one record per CDR3 protein. The data show approximately 340,000 distinct CDR3 sequences, less than 75% seen once. Sequenced material: peripheral blood. Receptors originate from a man aged 35 to 55 with primary liver carcinoma and hepatitis B virus infection.

In the case of this clonotype: A much larger clone lies a single base off, so this may be a read error. No conserved phenylalanine or tryptophan ends this CDR3, so it is likely a read error. The chain links TRBV6-5 to TRBJ2-3, with TRBD2 as a possible D gene (6 bases). Germline CDR1 reads MNHEY; CDR2 reads SVGAGI. The CDR3 sequence is 16 residues long. Trimming cost V 6 bases and J 2 bases, with 18 bases left between them. CDR3 protein: CASSRSGLQNTDTQYL. The CDR3 DNA is TGTGCCAGCAGCCGATCGGGACTCCAGAACACAGATACGCAGTATTTA.

This clonotype was observed a handful of times. No conserved phenylalanine or tryptophan ends this CDR3, so it is likely a read error. V usage is TRBV11-2 and J usage is TRBJ1-5, with 8 bases that match TRBD1. There are 15 residues in the CDR3. V lost 5 bases and J lost 5; bases outside the gene matches: 8. The germline CDR1 and CDR2 sequences are SGHAT and FQNNGV. Here the CDR3 reads CASSETGDFDQPQHS. The CDR3 DNA is TGTGCCAGCAGCGAGACAGGGGACTTCGATCAGCCCCAGCATTCT.

To note about this clonotype: Relative to the germline gene, one junction end is altered; a read error may explain this. The gene calls are TRBV11-2 and TRBJ2-5; 7 nucleotides match TRBD1. There are 14 residues in the CDR3. Germline values: CDR1 SGHAT, CDR2 FQNNGV. DNA for the CDR3: TGTGCCAGCAGCACTACAGGGGTTGGGGAGACACAGTACTTC. The encoded protein is CASSTTGVGETQYF.

This clonotype qualifies as medium-sized (0.01 to 0.1%). The chain is built from TRBV11-2 and TRBJ2-7, with 10 nucleotides matching TRBD1. The V and J ends lost 1 base and 5 bases, in that order; junction bases with no gene match: 5. Germline-derived CDR1 and CDR2 are SGHAT and FQNNGV. The CDR3 is 15 amino acids. CDR3: CASSLVGTGVHEQYF. DNA of the CDR3: TGTGCCAGCAGCTTAGTTGGGACAGGGGTCCACGAGCAGTACTTC.

V usage is TRBV11-2 and J usage is TRBJ1-1; D gene unclear. V was pared by 5 bases and J by 3 bases, with 13 bases between. Germline assignment: CDR1 SGHAT and CDR2 FQNNGV. CDR3 length: 14 residues. Written as DNA, the CDR3 is TGTGCCAGCAGCACAAATGGGAGGGACACTGAAGCTTTCTTT. Protein sequence: CASSTNGRDTEAFF.

Only a few counts were recorded for this clonotype. V and J are TRBV14 and TRBJ1-2; TRBD1 matches 8 bases. CDR3 length equals 15 residues. Germline V gives CDR1 SGHDN, CDR2 FVKESK. With V trimmed by 0 bases and J by 8 bases, 8 bases remained unmatched. The CDR3 nucleotides are TGTGCCAGCAGCCAAGATCCCCGACAGGGGAAAGGCTACACCTTC. It translates to CASSQDPRQGKGYTF.

There are a few counts of this clonotype. This chain connects TRBV12-3 or TRBV12-4 to TRBJ2-5; D is unresolved. The V gene lost 6 bases and the J gene lost 1 base, with 15 bases spanning the gap. The CDR3 consists of 15 residues. The CDR3 reads CASSPDSGSQETQYF. In DNA form, the CDR3 reads TGTGCCAGCAGCCCTGACTCCGGATCCCAAGAGACCCAGTACTTC.

Note on this clonotype: Given a much more abundant clone one base away, this may be a read error. This chain connects TRBV29-1 to TRBJ2-1; 8 positions agree with TRBD2. V lost 8 bases and J lost 6; bases outside the gene matches: 18. Germline V gene lookup returns CDR1 SQVTM and CDR2 ANQGSEA. The CDR3 totals 16 residues. The CDR3 region is CSFRTPGLVGVNEQFF. Here the CDR3 DNA reads TGCAGCTTTCGAACCCCGGGACTAGTGGGAGTCAATGAGCAGTTCTTC.

Turning to this clonotype: Because it lacks the conserved phenylalanine or tryptophan at the end, this CDR3 is likely a read error. The chain employs TRBV4-1 and TRBJ2-7, with TRBD1 identical over 10 bases. Looked up from germline, CDR1 is MGHRA and CDR2 is YSYEKL. J was trimmed by 2 bases and V by 0 bases; bases with no gene match: 4. This CDR3 is built from 16 residues. CDR3 sequence reads: CASSQEWGQGPYEQYS. CDR3 DNA: TGCGCCAGCAGCCAAGAATGGGGACAGGGGCCCTACGAGCAGTACTCC.

As to this clonotype: This may come from a read error, since a much larger clone is one base off. The chain is built from TRBV29-1 and TRBJ2-7; the D gene is possibly TRBD1 (6 bases). This CDR3 is 14 amino acids long. V lost 5 bases and J 3 bases, leaving 17 bases between the germline ends. Germline loops: CDR1 SQVTM, CDR2 ANQGSEA. The CDR3 reads CSVKWTEAGYEQYF. In DNA form, the CDR3 reads TGCAGCGTTAAGTGGACAGAAGCAGGCTACGAGCAGTACTTC.

In the case of this clonotype: Without the conserved terminal phenylalanine or tryptophan, this CDR3 likely stems from a read error. V gene TRBV6-2 or TRBV6-3 combines with J gene TRBJ1-1; perhaps TRBD1 as D (5 bases). CDR3 length: 13 residues. Per the germline V gene, CDR1 is MNHEY and CDR2 is SVGEGT. The CDR3 sequence: CTSSPGQGGEAFL. The CDR3 nucleotides read TGTACCAGCAGTCCCGGGCAGGGCGGTGAAGCTTTCCTT.

With regard to this clonotype: A read error may explain this, as a much larger clone is one base away. In nucleotides, the CDR3 is TGTACCAGCAGCTTGGGGGGGGGCAATGAGCAGTTCTTC. This translates into CTSSLGGGNEQFF. The chain couples TRBV5-5 to TRBJ2-1; TRBD2 agrees at 7 bases. The CDR3 loop spans 13 amino acids. In germline, CDR1 is SGHKS, CDR2 YYEKEE (reference sequence).

This clonotype was observed a few times. The V call is TRBV6-1, the J call TRBJ2-1; TRBD2 matches 7 bases. CDR1 is MNHNS and CDR2 is SASEGT in the germline V gene. The CDR3 runs 16 residues. With V trimmed by 1 base and J by 0 bases, 3 bases remained unmatched. The CDR3 spells CASSEEVAGSYNEQFF. CDR3 sequence (DNA): TGTGCCAGCAGTGAAGAGGTAGCGGGCTCCTACAATGAGCAGTTCTTC.

A remark on this clonotype: The CDR3 does not end in the conserved phenylalanine or tryptophan, so this is likely a read error. The chain recombines TRBV11-2 with TRBJ2-2; 8 bases line up with TRBD1. The CDR3 length is 16 residues. Germline lookup yields CDR1 SGHAT and CDR2 FQNNGV. The V gene end was trimmed by 6 bases and the J gene end by 2 bases; junction bases not matched to a gene: 8. In DNA form, the CDR3 reads TGTGCCAGCAGTCCTCCCGGGACAGGTAACACCGGGGAGCTGTTTTCT. Translated, it gives CASSPPGTGNTGELFS.